This TCR beta chain was identified during a study of cytomegalovirus exposure and HLA in healthy donors. Researchers ran the PCR with 60 Vbeta and 13 Jbeta primers. In the authors' methods: A later analysis counted around 80 million unique TCR beta chains, some 12 million shared. Generated by immunoSEQ multiplex PCR, the TCRdb table keeps only in-frame clones and is missing some. Clone size and V and J calls were adopted from that table, with D and trimming inferred from the DNA. The sample has over 150,000 clones, under 80% seen once. Germline-derived CDR1 and CDR2 are SNHLY and FYNNEI. The CDR3 is 13 amino acids. V lost 6 bases, J lost 4 bases, and 3 bases stayed unmatched. In this sample, this clone turned up a few times.

Material for sequencing was PBMCs. This chain connects TRBV2 to TRBJ1-2; 9 positions match TRBD1. The clonotype comes from a man aged 30-40 years in good health and CMV-seronegative. The CDR3 region is CASSWGQGYGYTF. CDR3 bases: TGTGCCAGCAGCTGGGGACAGGGCTATGGCTACACCTTC.